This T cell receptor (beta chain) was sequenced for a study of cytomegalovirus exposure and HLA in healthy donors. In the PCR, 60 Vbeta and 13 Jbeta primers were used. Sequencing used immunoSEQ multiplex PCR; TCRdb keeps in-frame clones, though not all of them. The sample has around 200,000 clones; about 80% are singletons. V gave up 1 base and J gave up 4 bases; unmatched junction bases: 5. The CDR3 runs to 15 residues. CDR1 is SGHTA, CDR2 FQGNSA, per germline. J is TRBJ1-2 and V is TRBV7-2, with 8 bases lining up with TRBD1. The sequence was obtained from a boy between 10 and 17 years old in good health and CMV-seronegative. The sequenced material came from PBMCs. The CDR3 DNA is TGTGCCAGCAGCTTAGTGGGGCAGGGGGCCTATGGCTACACCTTC. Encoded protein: CASSLVGQGAYGYTF.